Below, 30 T cell receptor beta chains from the same sample are listed, as sequenced in a study of T-cell reconstitution after alpha-beta-depleted transplantation in children. The authors prepared the TCRbeta library with unique molecular identifiers. TCRdb called the PCR reads again in MiXCR, with one record for every CDR3 protein. Of hundreds of thousands of distinct CDR3 sequences in the sample, approximately 32% were seen once. Source: PBMCs from the stem cell graft donor, taken from the stem cell graft. These receptors originate from a human donor who donated a stem cell graft to a child with aplastic anemia.

This clonotype occurred a few times. The J gene is TRBJ2-7, the V gene TRBV7-9, with 7 bases identical to TRBD2. This CDR3 is built from 16 residues. Trimming took 5 bases from V and 0 from J; bases not matched to a gene: 10. Germline CDR1 reads SEHNR; CDR2 reads FQNEAQ (reference sequence). The CDR3 sequence is CASSPRSAGNSYEQYF. The CDR3 bases are TGTGCCAGCAGCCCCCGGTCAGCGGGGAACTCCTACGAGCAGTACTTC.

This chain links TRBV5-6 with TRBJ2-3; 7 bases map to TRBD1. Germline values: CDR1 SGHDT, CDR2 YYEEEE. The CDR3 has 17 amino acids. After removal of 1 base from V and 4 bases from J, the junction contained 12 bases not matched to a gene. The CDR3 region is CASSLPGQVAEADTQYF. The CDR3 DNA reads as TGTGCCAGCAGCTTGCCAGGACAGGTGGCCGAAGCAGATACGCAGTATTTT.

In its sample, this clonotype was seen a few times. The CDR3 sequence: CASSRPGQGFYEQYF. In nucleotides, the CDR3 is TGTGCCAGCTCACGACCGGGACAGGGGTTCTACGAGCAGTACTTC. This rearrangement joins TRBV18 to TRBJ2-7; 10 bases map to TRBD1. J lost 3 bases, V lost 4 bases, and 6 bases had no gene match. From germline, CDR1 is KGHSH and CDR2 LQKENI. CDR3 length: 15 amino acids. The variable domain in full, with the rest retrieved from reference TRBV18 and TRBJ2-7, is NAGVMQNPRHLVRRRGQEARLRCSPMKGHSHVYWYRQLPEEGLKFMVYLQKENIIDESGMPKERFSAEFPKEGPSILRIQQVVRGDSAAYFCASSRPGQGFYEQYFGPGTRLTVT.

This clonotype was counted a few times. V gene TRBV19 combines with J gene TRBJ2-2; 7 positions agree with TRBD2. The length of the CDR3 is 15 residues. Germline V gives CDR1 LNHDA, CDR2 SQIVND (reference sequence). The V gene end was trimmed by 7 bases and the J gene end by 4 bases; junction bases not matched to a gene: 9. In DNA form, the CDR3 reads TGTGCCAGTACCCTCCGGGGGGTGTTCACCGGGGAGCTGTTTTTT. Translating it yields CASTLRGVFTGELFF.

This clonotype has a handful of counts. The V gene is TRBV5-1, the J gene TRBJ1-1, with a possible D match to TRBD1 (5 bases). Germline CDR1 reads SGHRS; CDR2 reads YFSETQ. The CDR3 is 13 residues long. Trimming left V 0 bases short and J 5 bases short, with 8 bases between. This chain's CDR3 is CASSLAPGTEAFF. CDR3 DNA: TGCGCCAGCAGCTTGGCCCCAGGGACTGAAGCTTTCTTT.

The V and J genes are TRBV12-3 or TRBV12-4 and TRBJ1-2; 11 bases fit TRBD1. Unmatched junction bases numbered 4, after V lost 3 bases and J lost 4 bases. This CDR3 comprises 15 residues. DNA of the CDR3: TGTGCCAGCAGTTTCCGGGACAGGGGGATCTATGGCTACACCTTC. Amino acids: CASSFRDRGIYGYTF.

In the case of this clonotype: At one end the junction does not follow the germline gene, possibly because of a read error. This rearrangement joins TRBV6-1 to TRBJ1-1; D might be TRBD1 (5 bases). Germline CDR1 MNHNS, CDR2 SASEGT. There are 14 residues in the CDR3. The DNA of the CDR3 is TGTGCCAGCTGTGATACGGGGCTGAGCACTGAAGCTTTCTTT. Its translation: CASCDTGLSTEAFF.

This clonotype was counted a few times. The chain carries TRBV11-2 and TRBJ2-1, with a tentative D call TRBD2 (5 bases). The V gene's germline CDR1 is SGHAT and CDR2 FQNNGV. With 4 bases removed from V and 8 bases from J, the gap between germline ends came to 18 bases. CDR3 length equals 15 residues. CDR3: CASSSERLSYDEQFF. For the CDR3, the DNA is TGTGCCAGCAGCTCAGAGCGGCTCTCTTACGATGAGCAGTTCTTC.

In its sample, this clonotype was seen a few times. This chain links TRBV12-3 or TRBV12-4 with TRBJ2-1, with unresolved D. The CDR3 spans 12 residues. V was clipped by 1 base and J by 11 bases, with 9 bases between them. The chain's CDR3 is CASSLGTDQQFF. The CDR3 DNA sequence: TGTGCCAGCAGTTTAGGTACCGACCAGCAGTTCTTC.

In its sample, this clonotype was seen a few times. V is TRBV24-1 and J is TRBJ2-5; D remains unclear. V dropped 3 bases and J dropped 5 bases, with 15 bases sitting between them. This CDR3 comprises 15 residues. Germline lookup yields CDR1 KGHDR and CDR2 SFDVKD. This chain's CDR3 is CATSDQGLLSETQYF. The CDR3 DNA is TGTGCCACCAGTGATCAAGGGCTTTTATCCGAGACCCAGTACTTC.

This clonotype has ten or more counts. The chain links TRBV5-1 to TRBJ1-4, with a tentative D call TRBD1 (5 bases). The germline V and J ends were trimmed by 4 bases and 4 bases, with 11 bases remaining between them. Germline V CDR1 and CDR2: SGHRS, YFSETQ. CDR3 size: 14 residues. The CDR3 DNA reads as TGCGCCAGCAGCCTGGGACGAAGTAATGAAAAACTGTTTTTT. This translates into CASSLGRSNEKLFF.

This clonotype occurred a few times. This chain joins TRBV12-3 or TRBV12-4 and TRBJ1-2; 9 bases agree with TRBD1. The CDR3 is 16 residues long. V dropped 6 bases and J dropped 6; count of bases not matched to a gene: 14. CDR3 protein: CASSYPPGQGKDGYTF. As DNA, the CDR3 is TGTGCCAGCAGCTACCCTCCGGGACAGGGTAAAGATGGCTACACCTTC.

The CDR3 region has the DNA TGTGCCAGCAGCGTAGTGGAGGCGGTAGGAGAGACCCAGTACTTC. This sequence encodes CASSVVEAVGETQYF. This chain uses TRBV9 with TRBJ2-5; possibly TRBD2 for D (5 bases). CDR3 length equals 15 residues. Germline values: CDR1 SGDLS, CDR2 YYNGEE. Deletions cut 0 bases from V and 4 bases from J, with 13 bases between.

This clonotype was counted a few times. DNA for the CDR3: TGCGCCAGCAGTTCTAGCGGGAGCATCTCTACGGACAATGAGCAGTTCTTC. It codes for CASSSSGSISTDNEQFF. V gene TRBV4-3 combines with J gene TRBJ2-1, with 10 positions matching TRBD2. Per the germline V gene, CDR1 is LGHNA and CDR2 is YSLEER. V was pared by 6 bases and J by 5 bases, with 13 bases of the junction left unmatched. CDR3 length: 17 amino acids.

CDR3 DNA sequence: TGTGCCAGCAGCCCAGGGTCAATTGGTATGGACACTGAAGCTTTCTTT. Translated, it gives CASSPGSIGMDTEAFF. The rearrangement links TRBV7-6 to TRBJ1-1; D possibly corresponds to TRBD1 (5 bases). V lost 5 bases and J 3 bases, leaving 19 bases between the germline ends. The length of the CDR3 is 16 residues. Germline assignment: CDR1 SGHVS and CDR2 FNYEAQ.

This clonotype was detected a few times. The J gene is TRBJ2-5, the V gene TRBV7-9; maybe TRBD2 (5 bases). Germline V gives CDR1 SEHNR, CDR2 FQNEAQ (reference sequence). The V and J ends lost 5 bases and 2 bases respectively, with 21 bases between them. The CDR3 contains 17 residues. This CDR3 is CASSPGGLPLGQETQYF. For the CDR3, the DNA is TGTGCCAGCAGCCCAGGCGGACTTCCATTGGGGCAAGAGACCCAGTACTTC.

This clonotype was seen a few times. The rearrangement uses TRBV15 and TRBJ2-7; 11 bases agree with TRBD2. This CDR3 has 15 amino acids. Per the germline V gene, CDR1 is LNHNV and CDR2 is YYDKDF (reference sequence). V lost 0 bases, J lost 5 bases, and 3 bases stayed unmatched. Written as DNA, the CDR3 is TGTGCCACCAGCAGAGATTTGGGACTAGCGGACGAGCAGTACTTC. It encodes CATSRDLGLADEQYF.

The V and J genes are TRBV20-1 and TRBJ1-1, with D unresolved. The CDR3 sequence is 13 residues long. Germline CDR1 DFQATT, CDR2 SNEGSKA (reference sequence). Deletions cut 5 bases from V and 0 bases from J, with 10 bases between. CDR3: CSASGRLNTEAFF. The CDR3 bases are TGCAGTGCTTCCGGGCGACTGAACACTGAAGCTTTCTTT.

This clonotype was observed at least ten times. This sequence joins TRBV12-3 or TRBV12-4 and TRBJ2-3, with unresolved D. The ends were cut back, 6 bases at V and 3 bases at J, with 7 bases in the middle. CDR3 size: 12 residues. The CDR3 spells CASSKGTDTQYF. In DNA, the CDR3 is TGTGCCAGCAGCAAAGGGACAGATACGCAGTATTTT.

Only a few counts were recorded for this clonotype. The rearrangement joins TRBV4-1 to TRBJ2-7; D unclear. The CDR3 consists of 13 residues. Trimming took off 0 bases at V and 3 bases at J, with 6 bases between the two ends. CDR1 MGHRA and CDR2 YSYEKL come from the germline V gene. CDR3: CASSQEPHYEQYV. CDR3 bases: TGCGCCAGCAGCCAAGAGCCCCACTACGAGCAGTACGTC.

The genes are TRBV30 and TRBJ2-7; 11 nucleotides line up with TRBD1. Germline V lookup: CDR1 GTSNPN, CDR2 SVGIG (reference sequence). J lost 5 bases, V lost 3 bases, and 18 bases had no gene match. The CDR3 has 18 residues. The CDR3 sequence: CAWSRVIVLDRGQHEQYV. The CDR3 region has the DNA TGTGCCTGGAGCCGGGTCATTGTCCTGGACAGGGGGCAACACGAGCAGTACGTC.

The rearrangement joins TRBV5-4 to TRBJ2-3, with D tentatively TRBD1 (6 bases). Trimming took 0 bases from V and 1 from J, leaving 15 bases between them. Per the germline V gene, CDR1 is SGHNT and CDR2 is YYREEE (reference sequence). The CDR3 spans 17 residues. The CDR3: CASSLGQGKIGTDTQYF. The CDR3 region has the DNA TGTGCCAGCAGCTTGGGTCAGGGGAAGATCGGCACAGATACGCAGTATTTT.

This clonotype was counted only a few times. The CDR3 here is CASSVVSHTPYNEQFF. The DNA for the CDR3 is TGTGCCAGCAGCGTAGTCTCGCACACACCCTACAATGAGCAGTTCTTC. This chain links TRBV9 with TRBJ2-1; no reliable D call. The CDR3 extends over 16 amino acids. Trimming shortened V by 0 bases and J by 2 bases, and 12 bases separated the two germline ends. CDR1 and CDR2 (germline): SGDLS, YYNGEE.

This clonotype was seen more than once but under ten times. CDR3 amino acids: CASSLVTAKNTEAFF. The CDR3 nucleotides read TGCGCCAGCAGCTTGGTAACAGCTAAGAACACTGAAGCTTTCTTT. The chain has TRBV5-1 and TRBJ1-1; D is uncertain. The CDR3 runs to 15 residues. With 0 bases removed from V and 1 base from J, the gap between germline ends came to 10 bases. CDR1 and CDR2 from the germline V gene are SGHRS and YFSETQ.

This clonotype was observed a handful of times. The chain joins TRBV24-1 to TRBJ2-1; D remains unclear. V was cut by 2 bases and J by 8 bases, with 3 bases left in between. The V gene's germline CDR1 is KGHDR and CDR2 SFDVKD. The CDR3 contains 11 residues. CDR3: CATSDWDEQFF. The DNA for the CDR3 is TGTGCCACCAGTGATTGGGATGAGCAGTTCTTC.

This clonotype was seen only a few times. The chain has TRBV7-2 and TRBJ2-2; D remains unclear. The V end lost 5 bases, the J end lost 3 bases, and 16 bases lay between the germline ends. This CDR3 comprises 16 residues. Germline V CDR1 and CDR2: SGHTA, FQGNSA. The CDR3 coding sequence is TGTGCCAGCAGCCTAAGAGGATGGTCCTACACCGGGGAGCTGTTTTTT. It specifies CASSLRGWSYTGELFF.

V is TRBV4-3 and J is TRBJ2-2; the D gene is possibly TRBD1 (5 bases). Per the germline V gene, CDR1 is LGHNA and CDR2 is YSLEER. This CDR3 is built from 15 residues. The ends were cut back, 0 bases at V and 8 bases at J, with 13 bases in the middle. The CDR3: CASSQDDRAGGELFF. The CDR3 bases are TGCGCCAGCAGCCAAGATGATAGAGCAGGGGGGGAGCTGTTTTTT.

This clonotype was found a few times. This sequence joins TRBV28 and TRBJ2-2; TRBD2 might be the D (6 bases). Germline CDR1 MDHEN, CDR2 SYDVKM. This CDR3 has 18 residues. Trimming shortened V by 10 bases and J by 0 bases, and 24 bases separated the two germline ends. The CDR3 sequence is CATFLWGSGLANTGELFF. The CDR3 DNA sequence: TGTGCCACTTTCCTATGGGGTAGCGGCCTCGCGAACACCGGGGAGCTGTTTTTT.

This chain joins TRBV6-1 and TRBJ1-2; 7 positions agree with TRBD1. Germline CDR1 and CDR2: MNHNS and SASEGT. This CDR3 contains 14 residues. Trimming took 5 bases from V and 3 from J; bases not matched to a gene: 6. CDR3 in amino acids: CASSRGQAYYGYTF. CDR3 nucleotide sequence: TGTGCCAGCAGTAGAGGACAGGCTTACTATGGCTACACCTTC.

This sequence joins TRBV6-5 and TRBJ2-7, with D hard to call. CDR3 length equals 15 residues. Deletions cut 0 bases from V and 6 bases from J, with 15 bases between. The germline gives CDR1 MNHEY, CDR2 SVGAGI. CDR3 nucleotides: TGTGCCAGCAGTTACTCGACGAAAGCCCGAAGCGAGCAGTACTTC. Encoded protein: CASSYSTKARSEQYF.